This entry concerns a single T cell receptor beta chain. Its antigen is not known. TCR beta VDJ combinations and CDR3 sequences were profiled from genomic DNA. TCRdb itself ran the reads through MiXCR, one entry per CDR3 protein. The sample contains 150,000 to 200,000 distinct CDR3 sequences, approximately 48% of which appear only once. Individuals selected for sequencing had exhibited CD8+CD57+ cell expansion on flow cytometry. No therapy was given to patients before blood sampling. The data belong to a study of CD8+CD57+ T cells in acquired aplastic anemia. At the level of the study: An average of roughly 2.9 ug of DNA was obtained from sorted CD4+ and CD8+ cells. Overall study findings and caveats: Overlapping CD8+ CDR3 repertoires of patients and controls contained twenty-nine shared sequences.

Source material: sorted CD4+, CD8+, or CD8+CD57+ T cells (not recorded which) from PBMCs. The sequence was collected from a human donor with aplastic anemia.

For the CDR3, the DNA is TGTGCCAGCAGTCCGGAGGGGGCGCGCTATGGGGCCAACGTCCTGACTTTC. This gives the protein CASSPEGARYGANVLTF. This sequence joins TRBV11-2 and TRBJ2-6; tentative D call: TRBD1 (7 bases). The V end lost 6 bases, the J end lost 3 bases, and 18 bases lay between the germline ends. The germline CDR1 and CDR2 sequences are SGHAT and FQNNGV. The CDR3 is 17 residues long.